This T cell receptor (beta chain) was sequenced in a study of T-cell reconstitution after alpha-beta-depleted transplantation in children. The TCRbeta library was prepared with unique molecular identifiers. A single record per CDR3 protein comes from TCRdb applying MiXCR to the PCR reads. Among some 840,000 distinct CDR3 sequences listed, approximately 15% were seen once. This clonotype was detected a few times. Its antigen is not known. Notes on the study in general: From newly produced T cells came most of the T-cell counts and diversity one year after transplant.

V lost 0 bases to trimming and J lost 4 bases, with 6 bases between them. In germline, CDR1 is SGHTA, CDR2 FQGTGA. The CDR3 runs 13 residues. The chain has TRBV7-3 and TRBJ1-2; no firm D call. This clonotype originated in a male patient aged 10 to 17 who had a stem cell transplant for acute lymphoblastic leukemia, so the T cells may come from the graft donor. The input for sequencing was PBMCs, mostly from graft donor cells, taken 360 days after TCRalphabeta/CD19-depleted stem cell transplant. The CDR3 loop reads CASSLTHGYGYTF. The CDR3 DNA sequence: TGTGCCAGCAGCTTAACACATGGCTATGGCTACACCTTC.